The rows below give T cell receptor beta chains drawn from one sample of a study of cytotoxic CD8 clonotypes in ibrutinib-treated CLL. Repertoires were generated with immunoSEQ multiplex PCR, while TCRdb's copy carries only in-frame clones and drops some. The data show 130,000 or so clones, 60% to 85% seen once. Sequences were derived from PBMCs, sampled after 12 months of ibrutinib treatment. The receptors stem from a human donor with chronic lymphocytic leukemia. CDR3s include the opening cysteine and the closing phenylalanine or tryptophan. A D gene is named only where the DNA matches it firmly. Rows give clone size only sometimes, using once, few, many, or a class for an expanded clone.

V gene: TRBV7-2
clone size: -
D gene: -
J gene: TRBJ2-6
CDR3 DNA: TGTGCCAGCAGCTTAGTCAAATACTCTGGGGCCAACGTCCTGACTTTC
CDR3 protein: CASSLVKYSGANVLTF

V gene: TRBV7-8
clone size: -
D gene: TRBD1
J gene: TRBJ1-2
CDR3 DNA: TGTGCCAGCAGCTTAGAAGGGCCAGGGGGCAACTATGGCTACACCTTC
CDR3 protein: CASSLEGPGGNYGYTF

V gene: TRBV4-1
clone size: -
D gene: -
J gene: TRBJ1-5
CDR3 DNA: TGCGCCAGCAGCTCCCGCGGAGGTTTCGTTCAGCCCCAGCATTTT
CDR3 protein: CASSSRGGFVQPQHF

V gene: TRBV2
clone size: -
D gene: -
J gene: TRBJ2-7
CDR3 DNA: TGTGCCAGCGATGACGGTTACGAGCAGTACTTC
CDR3 protein: CASDDGYEQYF

V gene: TRBV2
clone size: -
D gene: -
J gene: TRBJ2-3
CDR3 DNA: TGTGCCAGCAGCGGGGAGCGGAGCACAGATACGCAGTATTTT
CDR3 protein: CASSGERSTDTQYF

V gene: TRBV5-1
clone size: many
D gene: -
J gene: TRBJ1-2
CDR3 DNA: TGCGCCAGCATGGACGGGTTGGAGGACTATGGCTACACCTTC
CDR3 protein: CASMDGLEDYGYTF

V gene: TRBV25-1
clone size: -
D gene: -
J gene: TRBJ2-2
CDR3 DNA: TGTGCCAGCAGTGAATATGGCAGCCCGAACACCGGGGAGCTGTTTTTT
CDR3 protein: CASSEYGSPNTGELFF

V gene: TRBV21-1
clone size: -
D gene: -
J gene: TRBJ2-2
CDR3 DNA: TGTGCCAGCAGCACCCCGGAAACGAACACCGGGGAGCTGTTTTTT
CDR3 protein: CASSTPETNTGELFF

V gene: TRBV7-7
clone size: -
D gene: TRBD1
J gene: TRBJ2-5
CDR3 DNA: TGTGCCAGCAGCTCTACCCCCCCCGGGACAGGGGAAGAGACCCAGTACTTC
CDR3 protein: CASSSTPPGTGEETQYF

V gene: TRBV18
clone size: -
D gene: -
J gene: TRBJ2-5
CDR3 DNA: TGTGCCAGCTCACCACGGCAGAGGAACGGGGAGACCCAGTACTTC
CDR3 protein: CASSPRQRNGETQYF

V gene: TRBV7-9
clone size: -
D gene: TRBD2
J gene: TRBJ2-1
CDR3 DNA: TGTGCCAGCAGCTCCGGGACTACGAGTTGGGATGAGCAGTTCTTC
CDR3 protein: CASSSGTTSWDEQFF

V gene: TRBV13
clone size: -
D gene: TRBD1
J gene: TRBJ1-2
CDR3 DNA: TGTGCCAGCAGCCCCGAGGGGGCATCCTCCTATGGCTACACCTTC
CDR3 protein: CASSPEGASSYGYTF

V gene: TRBV15
clone size: -
D gene: TRBD1
J gene: TRBJ1-4
CDR3 DNA: TGTGCCACCAGCAGGGGACAGAATGAAAAACTGTTTTTT
CDR3 protein: CATSRGQNEKLFF

V gene: TRBV28
clone size: -
D gene: TRBD1
J gene: TRBJ2-7
CDR3 DNA: TGTGCCAGCAGATCGGGACAGACCTACGAGCAGTACTTC
CDR3 protein: CASRSGQTYEQYF

V gene: TRBV2
clone size: -
D gene: -
J gene: TRBJ2-1
CDR3 DNA: TGTGCCAGCCCGGCGAACGGTGAGCAGTTCTTC
CDR3 protein: CASPANGEQFF

V gene: TRBV10-3
clone size: -
D gene: TRBD1
J gene: TRBJ2-2
CDR3 DNA: TGTGCCATCAATCACAGGGGGGACACCGGGGAGCTGTTTTTT
CDR3 protein: CAINHRGDTGELFF

V gene: TRBV5-1
clone size: -
D gene: -
J gene: TRBJ1-2
CDR3 DNA: TGCGCCAGCAGCTTGGATCCGGGCCTTAACTATGGCTACACCTTC
CDR3 protein: CASSLDPGLNYGYTF

V gene: TRBV15
clone size: few
D gene: -
J gene: TRBJ2-2
CDR3 DNA: TGTGCCACCAGCAGAGATCGGAACACCGGGGAGCTGTTTTTT
CDR3 protein: CATSRDRNTGELFF

V gene: TRBV5-1
clone size: few
D gene: -
J gene: TRBJ2-7
CDR3 DNA: TGCGCCAGCAGCTTGGCCTTCGGGGTCGGCGAGCAGTACTTC
CDR3 protein: CASSLAFGVGEQYF

V gene: TRBV19
clone size: -
D gene: -
J gene: TRBJ1-4
CDR3 DNA: TGTGCCAGTAGTAGCACGGGTGAAAAACTGTTTTTT
CDR3 protein: CASSSTGEKLFF

V gene: TRBV6-5
clone size: -
D gene: -
J gene: TRBJ2-7
CDR3 DNA: TGTGCCAGCAGGCGTACAATGGTCCACGAGCAGTACTTC
CDR3 protein: CASRRTMVHEQYF

V gene: TRBV6-1
clone size: -
D gene: TRBD2
J gene: TRBJ2-7
CDR3 DNA: TGTGCCAGCAGCCGGGAGGGCCTTCGGTACGAGCAGTACTTC
CDR3 protein: CASSREGLRYEQYF

V gene: TRBV11-2
clone size: -
D gene: TRBD1
J gene: TRBJ2-7
CDR3 DNA: TGTGCCAGCAGCTTGAGACAGGGGATCAGCCACGAGCAGTACTTC
CDR3 protein: CASSLRQGISHEQYF

V gene: TRBV7-9
clone size: -
D gene: -
J gene: TRBJ2-2
CDR3 DNA: TGTGCCAGCAGCTTAGTACGATCTGCCTATAACACCGGGGAGCTGTTTTTT
CDR3 protein: CASSLVRSAYNTGELFF

V gene: TRBV28
clone size: -
D gene: TRBD1
J gene: TRBJ1-2
CDR3 DNA: TGTGCCAGCAGTTTCGGACAGGGGGGGGCTGTTGGCTACACCTTC
CDR3 protein: CASSFGQGGAVGYTF

V gene: TRBV11-1
clone size: -
D gene: -
J gene: TRBJ2-7
CDR3 DNA: TGTGCCAGCTCATCTCAGGGGTTTTCCTACGAGCAGTACTTC
CDR3 protein: CASSSQGFSYEQYF

V gene: TRBV9
clone size: -
D gene: -
J gene: TRBJ1-2
CDR3 DNA: TGTGCCAGCAGCGCGGCCCCAGGGACTGGCTACACCTTC
CDR3 protein: CASSAAPGTGYTF

V gene: TRBV6-6
clone size: -
D gene: -
J gene: TRBJ2-7
CDR3 DNA: TGTGCCAGCAGGACCGGGACAGCGGGCGAGCAGTACTTC
CDR3 protein: CASRTGTAGEQYF

V gene: TRBV2
clone size: few
D gene: TRBD1
J gene: TRBJ2-1
CDR3 DNA: TGTGCCAGCAATTACCCAGGGGGAAGCTCCTACAATGAGCAGTTCTTC
CDR3 protein: CASNYPGGSSYNEQFF

V gene: TRBV27
clone size: -
D gene: -
J gene: TRBJ1-2
CDR3 DNA: TGTGCCAGCAGTCCGGGCTATGGCTACACCTTC
CDR3 protein: CASSPGYGYTF

V gene: TRBV4-2
clone size: -
D gene: TRBD1
J gene: TRBJ2-7
CDR3 DNA: TGTGCCAGCAGCCTGGCAAGGACAGGGTCCTACGAGCAGTACTTC
CDR3 protein: CASSLARTGSYEQYF

V gene: TRBV19
clone size: few
D gene: -
J gene: TRBJ2-7
CDR3 DNA: TGTGCCAGTAGTATATCCACGGCTGGCTCCTACGAGCAGTACTTC
CDR3 protein: CASSISTAGSYEQYF

V gene: TRBV11-2
clone size: -
D gene: -
J gene: TRBJ2-7
CDR3 DNA: TGTGCCAGCACCTTCGCCCGGACCCGGCACTTC
CDR3 protein: CASTFARTRHF

V gene: TRBV10-3
clone size: -
D gene: TRBD1
J gene: TRBJ2-7
CDR3 DNA: TGTGCCATCAGTGGGGACAGGGTTCGCTACGAGCAGTACTTC
CDR3 protein: CAISGDRVRYEQYF

V gene: TRBV6-6
clone size: once
D gene: -
J gene: TRBJ2-2
CDR3 DNA: TGTGCCAGCAGTTACTCGGGCCTCACCGGGGAGCTGTTTTTT
CDR3 protein: CASSYSGLTGELFF

V gene: TRBV2
clone size: -
D gene: -
J gene: TRBJ2-3
CDR3 DNA: TGTGCCAGCACTGGGCACGCACAGAATACGCAGTATTTT
CDR3 protein: CASTGHAQNTQYF

V gene: TRBV4-1
clone size: -
D gene: -
J gene: TRBJ1-2
CDR3 DNA: TGCGCCAGCAGCCAAGTCTCGGCTAACTATGGCTACACCTTC
CDR3 protein: CASSQVSANYGYTF

V gene: TRBV5-1
clone size: -
D gene: TRBD2
J gene: TRBJ2-7
CDR3 DNA: TGCGCCAGCAGCATAACTAGCGGAGTAGAGGGCGAGCAGTACTTC
CDR3 protein: CASSITSGVEGEQYF

V gene: TRBV13
clone size: -
D gene: -
J gene: TRBJ1-5
CDR3 DNA: TGTGCCAGCAGCTCAAGGAATCAGCCCCAGCATTTT
CDR3 protein: CASSSRNQPQHF

V gene: TRBV18
clone size: -
D gene: -
J gene: TRBJ2-3
CDR3 DNA: TGTGCCAGCTCAACGGGACCAGGGGTAGGAGATACGCAGTATTTT
CDR3 protein: CASSTGPGVGDTQYF